One sample yielded the 22 T cell receptor beta chains listed below, sequenced in a study of blood T cells in healthy people across ages. With a J-beta primer mix and a sample-barcoded 5' primer, a second PCR ran about 6 to 11 cycles. TCRdb re-analysed the 5' RACE reads in MiXCR, keeping a single row per CDR3 protein. Of around 1.5 million distinct CDR3 sequences listed, approximately 60% are singletons. Sequenced material: blood. Receptor source: a man between 18 and 35 years old in good health.

This clonotype was recorded a few times. The chain is built from TRBV4-1 and TRBJ1-2; weak D call: TRBD1 (5 bases). CDR1 is MGHRA, CDR2 YSYEKL, per germline. Trimming left V 0 bases short and J 7 bases short, with 24 bases between. There are 18 residues in the CDR3. CDR3 loop: CASSQDRSGRPLGVGYTF. As DNA, the CDR3 is TGCGCCAGCAGCCAAGATAGGTCAGGGCGCCCCCTCGGAGTTGGCTACACCTTC.

This clonotype occurred once. The chain couples TRBV29-1 to TRBJ2-7, with TRBD1 identical over 10 bases. The CDR3 sequence is 15 residues long. Unmatched junction bases numbered 7, after V lost 5 bases and J lost 0 bases. Germline V gene lookup returns CDR1 SQVTM and CDR2 ANQGSEA. DNA for the CDR3: TGCAGCGTTCAGGAGACAGGGGGCCACTCCTACGAGCAGTACTTC. It specifies CSVQETGGHSYEQYF.

This clonotype was seen a few times. The gene calls are TRBV18 and TRBJ1-2; 11 bases are shared with TRBD1. This CDR3 is built from 15 residues. Germline V gene data show CDR1 as KGHSH and CDR2 as LQKENI. The ends lost 5 bases at V and 2 bases at J; junction bases unmatched: 4. CDR3 DNA: TGTGCCAGCTCAACCCGGACAGGGGGCAACTATGGCTACACCTTC. Its translation: CASSTRTGGNYGYTF.

This clonotype was detected only a few times. V is TRBV12-3 or TRBV12-4 and J is TRBJ2-7, with D unclear. This CDR3 is 14 amino acids long. Trimming removed 3 bases from V and 0 bases from J, with 9 bases in between. The CDR3 region has the DNA TGTGCCAGCAGTTTTATGTTAGGCTCCTACGAGCAGTACTTC. It is translated as CASSFMLGSYEQYF.

The chain links TRBV5-1 to TRBJ2-5; no definite D call. Trimming left V 0 bases short and J 0 bases short, with 9 bases between. CDR1 is SGHRS and CDR2 is YFSETQ in the germline V gene. The CDR3 has 15 residues. Here the CDR3 reads CASSLAPFDQETQYF. As DNA, the CDR3 is TGCGCCAGCAGCTTGGCTCCTTTCGACCAAGAGACCCAGTACTTC.

This clonotype was seen only a few times. The genes are TRBV6-7 and TRBJ2-7; 8 nucleotides align to TRBD2. TRBV6-7 is designated an ORF whose function remains uncertain. The V and J ends lost 0 bases and 2 bases, in that order; junction bases with no gene match: 3. The CDR3 has 15 residues. The CDR3 nucleotides read TGTGCCAGCAGTTACTCGATACTAGCGGCCTACGAGCAGTACTTC. It is translated as CASSYSILAAYEQYF.

V gene TRBV5-1 combines with J gene TRBJ1-2; the match to TRBD1 covers 9 bases. The CDR3 runs to 15 residues. The V gene's germline CDR1 is SGHRS and CDR2 YFSETQ. Trimming at V came to 3 bases and at J to 6 bases, leaving 9 bases not matched to a gene. CDR3 in amino acids: CASSYVGQGLDGYTF. CDR3 DNA: TGCGCCAGCAGCTACGTGGGACAGGGACTAGATGGCTACACCTTC.

V usage is TRBV4-3 and J usage is TRBJ1-4; no firm D call. V lost 7 bases to trimming and J lost 0 bases, with 15 bases between them. This CDR3 has 16 residues. Germline V CDR1 and CDR2: LGHNA, YSLEER. The CDR3 here is CASTPSPVPTNEKLFF. Here the CDR3 DNA reads TGCGCCAGCACCCCAAGTCCGGTTCCAACTAATGAAAAACTGTTTTTT.

In this sample, this clonotype turned up once. The chain employs TRBV10-3 and TRBJ2-4; D gene uncertain. The J call may not be correct, given that the DNA end is closer to TRBJ2-7. The CDR3 length is 13 residues. CDR1 is ENHRY, CDR2 SYGVKD, per germline. CDR3 sequence (DNA): TGTGCCATCAGTGTCACGTCCCTCTACGAGCAGTACTTC. This sequence encodes CAISVTSLYEQYF.

The chain employs TRBV12-3 or TRBV12-4 and TRBJ1-1, with D perhaps matching TRBD1 (5 bases). The CDR3 spans 15 residues. V was shortened by 7 bases and J by 4 bases, with 19 bases between the two germline ends. The CDR3 sequence: CASTLRGGPGTEAFF. CDR3 nucleotides: TGTGCCAGCACCCTTAGGGGAGGGCCGGGCACTGAAGCTTTCTTT.

Note on this clonotype: The junction and the germline gene differ at one end; a read error may be behind it. The chain employs TRBV6-5 and TRBJ1-1; no definite D call. This CDR3 region has 15 residues. Germline V CDR1 and CDR2: MNHEY, SVGAGI. CDR3 in amino acids: CASSELISLNTEAFF. The CDR3 region has the DNA TGCGCCAGCAGTGAGTTAATAAGCTTGAACACTGAAGCTTTCTTT.

The rearrangement links TRBV30 to TRBJ2-4; perhaps TRBD1 as D (5 bases). Between the trimmed V and J ends, which lost 1 base and 0 bases, there was a span of 10 bases. The CDR3 totals 15 residues. In germline, CDR1 is GTSNPN, CDR2 SVGIG (reference sequence). The CDR3 region is CAWSGQRLAKNIQYF. The CDR3 nucleotides are TGTGCCTGGAGTGGACAGAGACTAGCCAAAAACATTCAGTACTTC.

With regard to this clonotype: At one end, the junction sequence differs from germline, possibly due to a read error. The chain joins TRBV7-2 to TRBJ1-2; 7 bases are a match to TRBD1. The CDR3 consists of 15 residues. CDR1 and CDR2 (germline): SGHTA, FQGNSA. The CDR3 nucleotides read TGTGCCAGCACCTTAGGTGCGGGACAGAGCTATGGCTACACCTTC. It translates to CASTLGAGQSYGYTF.

The CDR3 bases are TGTGCCAGCAGTTACTCTTCGGGTATTACCGGGGAGCTGTTTTTT. Protein product: CASSYSSGITGELFF. The chain employs TRBV6-2 or TRBV6-3 and TRBJ2-2; unclear D gene. V gave up 0 bases and J gave up 5 bases, with 10 bases separating them. Germline lookup yields CDR1 MNHEY and CDR2 SVGEGT. The CDR3 is 15 residues long.

This chain joins TRBV4-1 and TRBJ2-1; D is perhaps TRBD1 (5 bases). Trimming stripped 4 bases from V and 6 bases from J, with 16 bases between. Per germline, CDR1 MGHRA and CDR2 YSYEKL. CDR3 length: 15 residues. The DNA of the CDR3 is TGCGCCAGCAGCCCGATGACAGTTACCATCAATGAGCAGTTCTTC. Translated: CASSPMTVTINEQFF.

V is TRBV3-1 and J is TRBJ2-7; D remains ambiguous. The germline gives CDR1 LGHDT, CDR2 YNNKEL (reference sequence). Trimming cost V 1 base and J 9 bases, with 19 bases left between them. The CDR3 has 15 amino acids. The CDR3 region is CASSQGSASPIMQYF. The CDR3 nucleotides read TGTGCCAGCAGCCAAGGGTCGGCGTCTCCTATTATGCAGTACTTC.

This clonotype was seen a handful of times. The chain carries TRBV29-1 and TRBJ2-1, with a tentative D call TRBD1 (7 bases). The CDR3 consists of 14 residues. Germline loops: CDR1 SQVTM, CDR2 ANQGSEA. Trimming took 8 bases from V and 7 from J, leaving 21 bases between them. The CDR3 loop reads CSSSAGQLRNEQFF. The CDR3 DNA sequence: TGCAGCTCCTCGGCGGGACAGCTTAGGAATGAGCAGTTCTTC.

This rearrangement joins TRBV4-3 to TRBJ1-1; 8 bases are shared with TRBD1. The CDR3 is 16 amino acids. Germline assignment: CDR1 LGHNA and CDR2 YSLEER. V was clipped by 1 base and J by 0 bases; unmatched bases: 4. The DNA of the CDR3 is TGCGCCAGCAGCCAAGGACGGACAGGGTTGAACACTGAAGCTTTCTTT. This sequence encodes CASSQGRTGLNTEAFF.

The rearrangement uses TRBV11-2 and TRBJ2-1; D is uncertain. CDR1 is SGHAT and CDR2 is FQNNGV in the germline V gene. V was cut by 5 bases and J by 5 bases, with 10 bases left in between. This CDR3 has 13 amino acids. CDR3 sequence reads: CASSKAGHNEQFF. In DNA, the CDR3 is TGTGCCAGCAGCAAGGCCGGCCACAATGAGCAGTTCTTC.

This chain connects TRBV7-2 to TRBJ1-1, with D maybe TRBD1 (6 bases). Germline V lookup: CDR1 SGHTA, CDR2 FQGNSA. Trimming took 2 bases from V and 5 from J, leaving 12 bases between them. There are 14 residues in the CDR3. As DNA, the CDR3 is TGTGCCAGCAGCTTATATCCAGGGACAACTGAAGCTTTCTTT. Translated: CASSLYPGTTEAFF.

J is TRBJ2-1 and V is TRBV18; possible D gene TRBD2, 7 bases. V lost 3 bases and J lost 9, with 15 bases in between. Germline assignment: CDR1 KGHSH and CDR2 LQKENI. CDR3 length equals 14 residues. CDR3 bases: TGTGCCAGCTCACCGGGAGGGGGTTCGGGTGAGCAGTTCTTC. Translation gives CASSPGGGSGEQFF. The whole variable domain, remainder taken from reference TRBV18 and TRBJ2-1, is NAGVMQNPRHLVRRRGQEARLRCSPMKGHSHVYWYRQLPEEGLKFMVYLQKENIIDESGMPKERFSAEFPKEGPSILRIQQVVRGDSAAYFCASSPGGGSGEQFFGPGTRLTVL.

The rearrangement uses TRBV20-1 and TRBJ1-6, with D unresolved. The V end lost 6 bases, the J end lost 8 bases, and 23 bases lay between the germline ends. Germline V lookup: CDR1 DFQATT, CDR2 SNEGSKA (reference sequence). The CDR3 has 16 residues. The CDR3: CSAKKIRPGGDSPLHF. As DNA, the CDR3 is TGCAGTGCCAAAAAAATACGTCCGGGCGGGGATTCACCCCTCCACTTT.